This is a list of T cell receptor beta chains from one sample in a study of cytomegalovirus exposure and HLA in healthy donors. Sequencing was performed with immunoSEQ multiplex PCR; in TCRdb, only in-frame clones are kept and a portion is missing. The table records around 100,000 clones, 60% to 85% of them present only once. Sample: PBMCs. The receptors come from a female donor in good health and CMV-seropositive. Both conserved end residues are part of each CDR3. D genes are given only for firm matches. A clone size is listed for some rows: how often the clone was seen (once, few, many), or a class if it is expanded.

V gene: TRBV7-9
clone size: NA
J gene: TRBJ1-2
D gene: NA
CDR3 protein: CASSLVSAGRSGYTF
CDR3 DNA: TGTGCCAGCAGCTTAGTATCGGCAGGTCGGTCTGGCTACACCTTC

V gene: TRBV6-1
clone size: NA
J gene: TRBJ2-2
D gene: NA
CDR3 protein: CASSELVPGELFF
CDR3 DNA: TGTGCCAGCAGTGAATTAGTCCCCGGGGAGCTGTTTTTT

V gene: TRBV29-1
clone size: NA
J gene: TRBJ1-5
D gene: NA
CDR3 protein: CSPRNTIARNQPQHF
CDR3 DNA: TGCAGCCCGAGGAACACCATAGCGCGCAATCAGCCCCAGCATTTT

V gene: TRBV9
clone size: NA
J gene: TRBJ2-6
D gene: NA
CDR3 protein: CASSLPRDRANVLTF
CDR3 DNA: TGTGCCAGCAGCCTACCCCGGGACAGGGCCAACGTCCTGACTTTC

V gene: TRBV2
clone size: NA
J gene: TRBJ2-1
D gene: TRBD1
CDR3 protein: CASTSDRGPNEQFF
CDR3 DNA: TGTGCCAGCACTTCGGACAGGGGGCCTAATGAGCAGTTCTTC

V gene: TRBV5-1
clone size: NA
J gene: TRBJ2-7
D gene: NA
CDR3 protein: CASSLMPVSSYEQYF
CDR3 DNA: TGCGCCAGCAGCTTGATGCCGGTGAGCTCCTACGAGCAGTACTTC

V gene: TRBV5-4
clone size: NA
J gene: TRBJ2-1
D gene: TRBD2
CDR3 protein: CASSLARSGGYNEQFF
CDR3 DNA: TGTGCCAGCAGCTTGGCCAGGAGCGGGGGTTACAATGAGCAGTTCTTC

V gene: TRBV11-3
clone size: NA
J gene: TRBJ2-5
D gene: TRBD2
CDR3 protein: CASSLGQRGNQETQYF
CDR3 DNA: TGTGCCAGCAGCTTAGGCCAGCGGGGTAACCAAGAGACCCAGTACTTC

V gene: TRBV7-3
clone size: NA
J gene: TRBJ1-1
D gene: TRBD1
CDR3 protein: CASSQSGQSSTEAFF
CDR3 DNA: TGTGCCAGCAGCCAATCGGGACAGAGTAGCACTGAAGCTTTCTTT

V gene: TRBV7-2
clone size: NA
J gene: TRBJ2-3
D gene: TRBD1
CDR3 protein: CASSPQQGLTDTQYF
CDR3 DNA: TGTGCCAGCAGCCCACAACAGGGGTTAACAGATACGCAGTATTTT

V gene: TRBV7-8
clone size: NA
J gene: TRBJ1-1
D gene: TRBD1
CDR3 protein: CASSLAGQGPDAFF
CDR3 DNA: TGTGCCAGCAGCTTAGCGGGACAGGGGCCGGACGCTTTCTTT

V gene: TRBV4-3
clone size: few
J gene: TRBJ2-1
D gene: TRBD1
CDR3 protein: CASSQDSQGHNEQFF
CDR3 DNA: TGCGCCAGCAGCCAAGATTCACAGGGGCACAATGAGCAGTTCTTC

V gene: TRBV7-2
clone size: NA
J gene: TRBJ2-7
D gene: TRBD2
CDR3 protein: CASSSAGTTLSYEQYF
CDR3 DNA: TGTGCCAGCAGCTCCGCCGGGACTACTTTATCCTACGAGCAGTACTTC

V gene: TRBV2
clone size: NA
J gene: TRBJ2-5
D gene: NA
CDR3 protein: CASSPPPQARQETQYF
CDR3 DNA: TGTGCCAGCAGTCCGCCGCCCCAAGCGCGGCAAGAGACCCAGTACTTC

V gene: TRBV5-7
clone size: NA
J gene: TRBJ2-7
D gene: NA
CDR3 protein: CASTREVPREQYF
CDR3 DNA: TGTGCCAGCACTCGAGAGGTTCCGCGCGAGCAGTACTTC

V gene: TRBV28
clone size: NA
J gene: TRBJ2-7
D gene: NA
CDR3 protein: CASRTGTTYEQYF
CDR3 DNA: TGTGCCAGCAGAACCGGGACAACTTACGAGCAGTACTTC

V gene: TRBV5-1
clone size: NA
J gene: TRBJ2-1
D gene: TRBD2
CDR3 protein: CASSWTSPKLGNEQFF
CDR3 DNA: TGCGCCAGCAGCTGGACTAGTCCAAAGTTGGGCAATGAGCAGTTCTTC

V gene: TRBV19
clone size: NA
J gene: TRBJ2-3
D gene: TRBD2
CDR3 protein: CASSIDTSGLAGSSTDTQYF
CDR3 DNA: TGTGCCAGTAGTATCGACACATCTGGACTAGCGGGGTCTAGCACAGATACGCAGTATTTT

V gene: TRBV7-8
clone size: few
J gene: TRBJ2-2
D gene: TRBD2
CDR3 protein: CASRLAGLNTGELFF
CDR3 DNA: TGTGCCAGCAGACTAGCGGGATTGAACACCGGGGAGCTGTTTTTT

V gene: TRBV5-8
clone size: NA
J gene: TRBJ2-1
D gene: TRBD1
CDR3 protein: CASSSRPGTGRYEQFF
CDR3 DNA: TGTGCCAGCAGCTCCCGTCCGGGGACAGGGCGGTATGAGCAGTTCTTC

V gene: TRBV19
clone size: NA
J gene: TRBJ1-4
D gene: TRBD1
CDR3 protein: CASSQQGANEKLFF
CDR3 DNA: TGTGCCAGTAGTCAACAGGGGGCTAATGAAAAACTGTTTTTT

V gene: TRBV2
clone size: NA
J gene: TRBJ1-4
D gene: NA
CDR3 protein: CASSGTAVDEKLFF
CDR3 DNA: TGTGCCAGCAGTGGGACAGCGGTAGACGAAAAACTGTTTTTT

V gene: TRBV7-9
clone size: NA
J gene: TRBJ1-1
D gene: TRBD1
CDR3 protein: CASRLSQGESTEAFF
CDR3 DNA: TGTGCCAGCAGATTATCACAGGGGGAGAGTACTGAAGCTTTCTTT

V gene: TRBV12-5
clone size: NA
J gene: TRBJ1-1
D gene: NA
CDR3 protein: CASGRDTQNTEAFF
CDR3 DNA: TGTGCTAGTGGCAGGGACACACAGAACACTGAAGCTTTCTTT

V gene: TRBV28
clone size: few
J gene: TRBJ1-1
D gene: NA
CDR3 protein: CASSSGGPRTEAFF
CDR3 DNA: TGTGCCAGCAGTTCCGGGGGGCCTCGGACTGAAGCTTTCTTT

V gene: TRBV29-1
clone size: NA
J gene: TRBJ1-6
D gene: NA
CDR3 protein: CSVKFGQGGNSPLHF
CDR3 DNA: TGCAGCGTTAAATTTGGGCAGGGAGGGAATTCACCCCTCCACTTT

V gene: TRBV27
clone size: NA
J gene: TRBJ2-7
D gene: NA
CDR3 protein: CASSLGARTSSYEQYF
CDR3 DNA: TGTGCCAGCAGTTTAGGCGCCAGGACAAGCTCCTACGAGCAGTACTTC

V gene: TRBV18
clone size: NA
J gene: TRBJ1-1
D gene: NA
CDR3 protein: CASSPPNREGTEAFF
CDR3 DNA: TGTGCCAGCTCACCACCGAACAGGGAGGGGACTGAAGCTTTCTTT

V gene: TRBV9
clone size: NA
J gene: TRBJ2-1
D gene: TRBD2
CDR3 protein: CASSVEWGGTYNEQFF
CDR3 DNA: TGTGCCAGCAGCGTAGAATGGGGGGGGACCTACAATGAGCAGTTCTTC

V gene: TRBV5-1
clone size: NA
J gene: TRBJ1-3
D gene: NA
CDR3 protein: CASSFGSAGSGNTIYF
CDR3 DNA: TGCGCCAGCAGCTTCGGGTCCGCGGGCTCTGGAAACACCATATATTTT

V gene: TRBV29-1
clone size: NA
J gene: TRBJ1-1
D gene: NA
CDR3 protein: CSVGQTLGTEAFF
CDR3 DNA: TGCAGCGTTGGACAGACCTTGGGCACTGAAGCTTTCTTT

V gene: TRBV4-1
clone size: NA
J gene: TRBJ1-5
D gene: TRBD1
CDR3 protein: CASSHTTGVGQPQHF
CDR3 DNA: TGCGCCAGCAGCCACACGACAGGGGTCGGTCAGCCCCAGCATTTT

V gene: TRBV28
clone size: NA
J gene: TRBJ1-4
D gene: NA
CDR3 protein: CASSPRTVREKLFF
CDR3 DNA: TGTGCCAGCAGTCCAAGGACAGTTCGCGAAAAACTGTTTTTT

V gene: TRBV7-9
clone size: NA
J gene: TRBJ1-3
D gene: NA
CDR3 protein: CSSSSRVTGNTIYF
CDR3 DNA: TGTTCCAGCAGCTCCAGGGTTACTGGAAACACCATATATTTT

V gene: TRBV7-3
clone size: NA
J gene: TRBJ2-1
D gene: NA
CDR3 protein: CASSLVVGALGNEQFF
CDR3 DNA: TGTGCCAGCAGCCTGGTAGTAGGGGCCTTGGGCAATGAGCAGTTCTTC

V gene: TRBV5-4
clone size: few
J gene: TRBJ2-3
D gene: TRBD2
CDR3 protein: CASSLFKGLASETQYF
CDR3 DNA: TGTGCCAGCAGCTTGTTTAAGGGACTAGCGTCAGAAACGCAGTATTTT

V gene: TRBV5-5
clone size: few
J gene: TRBJ1-5
D gene: NA
CDR3 protein: CASSLFEGVQPQHF
CDR3 DNA: TGTGCCAGCAGCTTGTTTGAGGGAGTACAGCCCCAGCATTTT

V gene: TRBV30
clone size: NA
J gene: TRBJ1-5
D gene: NA
CDR3 protein: CAWSVPRGGGYGNQPQHF
CDR3 DNA: TGTGCCTGGAGTGTACCTCGAGGTGGAGGGTACGGCAATCAGCCCCAGCATTTT

V gene: TRBV30
clone size: NA
J gene: TRBJ2-3
D gene: NA
CDR3 protein: CALTWGPGLRVDTQYF
CDR3 DNA: TGTGCCCTAACTTGGGGGCCGGGACTAAGGGTGGATACGCAGTATTTT

V gene: TRBV2
clone size: NA
J gene: TRBJ1-4
D gene: TRBD1
CDR3 protein: CASSRQGTNEKLFF
CDR3 DNA: TGTGCCAGCAGTAGACAGGGAACTAATGAAAAACTGTTTTTT

V gene: TRBV28
clone size: NA
J gene: TRBJ2-7
D gene: TRBD1
CDR3 protein: CASSLGQGEQYF
CDR3 DNA: TGTGCCAGCAGTTTAGGACAGGGCGAGCAGTACTTC

V gene: TRBV7-7
clone size: NA
J gene: TRBJ2-1
D gene: TRBD2
CDR3 protein: CASSLKLAGVDEQFF
CDR3 DNA: TGTGCTAGCAGCTTAAAACTAGCGGGAGTGGATGAGCAGTTCTTC

V gene: TRBV9
clone size: NA
J gene: TRBJ2-3
D gene: NA
CDR3 protein: CASSVFQKTDTQYF
CDR3 DNA: TGTGCCAGCAGCGTATTCCAGAAAACAGATACGCAGTATTTT

V gene: TRBV29-1
clone size: NA
J gene: TRBJ2-1
D gene: TRBD2
CDR3 protein: CSVEAPAGARNEQFF
CDR3 DNA: TGCAGCGTTGAGGCTCCAGCGGGGGCCCGCAATGAGCAGTTCTTC

V gene: TRBV7-9
clone size: NA
J gene: TRBJ2-5
D gene: TRBD1
CDR3 protein: CASSYSGQGVRAAQYF
CDR3 DNA: TGTGCCAGCAGCTACTCCGGACAGGGGGTACGGGCGGCCCAGTACTTC

V gene: TRBV6-5
clone size: NA
J gene: TRBJ1-2
D gene: NA
CDR3 protein: CASSFNSLNYGYTF
CDR3 DNA: TGTGCCAGCAGCTTCAACTCCCTCAACTATGGCTACACCTTC

V gene: TRBV2
clone size: NA
J gene: TRBJ2-6
D gene: NA
CDR3 protein: CASSAPYNVLTF
CDR3 DNA: TGTGCCAGCAGTGCTCCGTACAACGTCCTGACTTTC

V gene: TRBV5-1
clone size: NA
J gene: TRBJ2-7
D gene: TRBD2
CDR3 protein: CASSLEVAGFDEQYF
CDR3 DNA: TGCGCCAGCAGCTTGGAGGTAGCGGGGTTCGACGAGCAGTACTTC

V gene: TRBV28
clone size: NA
J gene: TRBJ1-1
D gene: TRBD1
CDR3 protein: CASSYNGQGGEAFF
CDR3 DNA: TGTGCCAGCAGCTATAACGGACAGGGTGGTGAAGCTTTCTTT

V gene: TRBV10-2
clone size: NA
J gene: TRBJ1-5
D gene: TRBD1
CDR3 protein: CASSKTGGDNQPQHF
CDR3 DNA: TGCGCCAGCAGCAAGACAGGGGGCGACAATCAGCCCCAGCATTTT

V gene: TRBV6-1
clone size: few
J gene: TRBJ1-6
D gene: TRBD1
CDR3 protein: CASSGLPGQGSSYNSPLHF
CDR3 DNA: TGTGCCAGCAGTGGGTTACCGGGACAGGGTAGCTCCTATAATTCACCCCTCCACTTT

V gene: TRBV7-3
clone size: once
J gene: TRBJ2-1
D gene: TRBD2
CDR3 protein: CASSLTSGRASSYNEQFF
CDR3 DNA: TGTGCCAGCAGCTTAACTAGCGGGAGGGCGAGCTCCTACAATGAGCAGTTCTTC